Listed below are T cell receptor delta chains from one sample, sequenced in a study of gamma-delta T cells after stem cell transplantation. TCRdb repeated clone calling on the RT-PCR reads with CATT. The sample records roughly 5,400 delta-chain clones, 9.5% to 10% being singletons. The sample taken for sequencing was gamma-delta T cells. The receptors come from a human donor. It is not recorded whose cells these are; they may come from a transplant donor. CDR3s include the opening cysteine and the closing phenylalanine or tryptophan. Fields, in order: J gene, clone size, V gene, D gene, CDR3 protein, CDR3 DNA. A D gene is named only where the DNA matches it firmly. Only part of the rows carry a size: once, few, many, or a class if the clone is expanded.

TRDJ3 | few | TRDV2 | TRDD3 | CACDTAGGTWDTRQMFF | TGTGCCTGTGACACCGCTGGGGGCACCTGGGACACCCGACAGATGTTTTTC
TRDJ1 | . | TRDV2 | . | CACDTVGGAAYTDKLIF | TGTGCCTGTGACACCGTTGGGGGGGCCGCGTACACCGATAAACTCATCTTT
TRDJ1 | few | TRDV2 | TRDD3 | CACDVWGIEPDKLIF | TGTGCCTGTGACGTTTGGGGGATAGAACCCGATAAACTCATCTTT
TRDJ1 | large | TRDV2 | TRDD3 | CACDLLGDTDKLIF | TGTGCCTGCGACCTCCTGGGGGACACCGATAAACTCATCTTT
TRDJ1 | . | TRDV2 | . | CACDTVPYTDKLIF | TGTGCCTGTGACACCGTCCCCTACACCGATAAACTCATCTTT
TRDJ1 | few | TRDV3 | TRDD3 | CAFSGGYATDKLIF | TGTGCCTTTAGTGGGGGATACGCCACCGATAAACTCATCTTT
TRDJ1 | few | TRDV2 | TRDD3 | CACDAVLGDPDTDKLIF | TGTGCCTGTGACGCCGTACTGGGGGACCCTGACACCGATAAGCTCATCTTT
TRDJ1 | few | TRDV2 | TRDD3 | CACDTIKLSGGYATDKLTF | TGTGCCTGTGACACGATTAAGCTCTCTGGGGGATACGCCACCGATAAACTCACCTTT
TRDJ1 | medium-sized | TRDV2 | TRDD3 | CACDKVLGDTPDLYTDKLIF | TGTGCCTGTGACAAAGTACTGGGGGATACTCCGGATCTTTACACCGATAAACTCATCTTT
TRDJ1 | few | TRDV2 | . | CACDTLGTEITDKLIF | TGTGCCTGTGACACCCTGGGAACCGAGATTACCGATAAACTCATCTTT
TRDJ1 | few | TRDV2 | TRDD3 | CACDTLLGDSSYTDKLIF | TGTGCCTGTGACACTTTACTGGGGGATAGTTCGTACACCGATAAACTCATCTTT
TRDJ1 | . | TRDV2 | . | CACDTVTGTDKLIF | TGTGCCTGTGACACTGTAACTGGGACCGATAAACTCATCTTT
TRDJ1 | . | TRDV2 | TRDD3 | CACDAILGDTDKLIF | TGTGCCTGTGACGCGATACTGGGGGACACCGATAAACTCATCTTT
TRDJ3 | . | TRDV2 | TRDD3 | CACDTTPGNWGTSSSWDTRQMFF | TGTGCCTGTGACACCACACCGGGAAACTGGGGGACCTCTAGCTCCTGGGACACCCGACAGATGTTTTTC
TRDJ3 | medium-sized | TRDV2 | TRDD3 | CACDTVLGDTYSWDTRQMFF | TGTGCCTGTGACACCGTACTGGGGGATACTTATTCCTGGGACACCCGACAGATGTTTTTC
TRDJ1 | . | TRDV2 | TRDD3 | CARDTLLRENGGYASPDKLIF | TGTGCCCGTGACACCCTTCTGCGAGAGAATGGGGGATACGCTAGCCCCGATAAACTCATCTTT
TRDJ1 | medium-sized | TRDV2 | . | CACDPVLGRPGHKLIF | TGTGCCTGTGACCCTGTACTGGGCCGCCCAGGCCATAAACTCATCTTT
TRDJ1 | . | TRDV2 | TRDD3 | CACDRLLGEYTDKLIF | TGTGCCTGTGACAGGCTTCTGGGGGAATACACCGATAAACTCATCTTT
TRDJ1 | medium-sized | TRDV3 | . | CAYSFLLLLGVTSADKLIF | TGTGCCTATTCCTTCCTACTCTTACTGGGGGTTACCTCCGCCGATAAACTCATCTTT
TRDJ3 | few | TRDV2 | TRDD3 | CACDSVLGDNSSWDTRQMFF | TGTGCCTGTGACTCCGTACTGGGGGATAATAGCTCCTGGGACACCCGACAGATGTTTTTC
TRDJ1 | few | TRDV2 | . | CACDTIRGPTHTDKLIF | TGTGCCTGTGACACCATCCGGGGGCCGACGCACACCGATAAACTCATCTTT
TRDJ1 | few | TRDV2 | . | CACDTVNARYTDKLIF | TGTGCCTGTGACACCGTGAACGCGCGGTACACCGATAAACTCATCTTT